This is a list of T cell receptor beta chains from one sample in a study of cytomegalovirus exposure and HLA in healthy donors. Measured with immunoSEQ multiplex PCR; TCRdb has only the in-frame clones, and not every one. The sample lists hundreds of thousands of clones; over 75% were seen once. The sample taken for sequencing was PBMCs. The receptors originated from a girl aged 2 to 9 in good health and CMV-seronegative. The CDR3 runs from the conserved cysteine through the conserved F or W. D genes are given only for firm matches. Clone size is stated in some rows and not others, as once, few, many or a class when expanded.

clone_size j_call v_call d_call cdr3_aa cdr3_nt
- TRBJ2-1 TRBV6-5 TRBD2 CASSYSGGFNEQFF TGTGCCAGCAGTTACTCGGGAGGGTTCAATGAGCAGTTCTTC
- TRBJ1-2 TRBV30 - CAWSGGGPGYTF TGTGCCTGGAGTGGCGGGGGACCCGGCTACACCTTC
once TRBJ1-2 TRBV5-4 - CASSFYGAEWLNYGYTF TGTGCCAGCAGCTTCTATGGGGCTGAATGGCTCAACTATGGCTACACCTTC
- TRBJ2-7 TRBV4-1 TRBD2 CASSQSLAGYEQYF TGCGCCAGCAGCCAATCACTAGCGGGCTACGAGCAGTACTTC
- TRBJ2-2 TRBV2 - CASSAWRGPGSNTGELFF TGTGCCAGCAGTGCTTGGCGGGGTCCGGGTTCGAACACCGGGGAGCTGTTTTTT
once TRBJ1-1 TRBV5-1 - CASSPSVGGTEAFF TGCGCCAGCAGCCCGTCGGTCGGGGGGACTGAAGCTTTCTTT
- TRBJ2-2 TRBV5-1 TRBD2 CASSTSGTSGRAGGELFF TGCGCCAGCAGTACCTCCGGGACTAGCGGGAGGGCCGGCGGGGAGCTGTTTTTT
once TRBJ1-1 TRBV5-4 TRBD1 CASSRQGLNTEAFF TGTGCCAGCAGCAGACAGGGCCTGAACACTGAAGCTTTCTTT
- TRBJ2-5 TRBV7-2 TRBD2 CASSPTSSSGTQYF TGTGCCAGCAGCCCGACATCCTCTAGCGGGACCCAGTACTTC
- TRBJ1-5 TRBV27 - CASSTYGLSNQPQHF TGTGCCAGCAGTACATACGGACTTAGCAATCAGCCCCAGCATTTT
- TRBJ2-1 TRBV7-7 TRBD2 CASSRLLAGGNEQFF TGTGCCAGCAGCCGTCTACTAGCGGGGGGAAATGAGCAGTTCTTC
- TRBJ1-2 TRBV29-1 - CSVEWPIQDGYTF TGCAGCGTTGAATGGCCAATACAGGATGGCTACACCTTC
- TRBJ1-2 TRBV28 - CASSPLGEGYGYTF TGTGCCAGCAGTCCGTTGGGGGAGGGGTATGGCTACACCTTC
few TRBJ2-7 TRBV6-1 - CASGRDTSSYEQYF TGTGCCAGCGGCAGGGACACTAGCTCCTACGAGCAGTACTTC
- TRBJ2-1 TRBV2 TRBD2 CASFLADTFSKFF TGTGCCAGCTTCCTAGCGGATACATTTTCGAAGTTCTTC